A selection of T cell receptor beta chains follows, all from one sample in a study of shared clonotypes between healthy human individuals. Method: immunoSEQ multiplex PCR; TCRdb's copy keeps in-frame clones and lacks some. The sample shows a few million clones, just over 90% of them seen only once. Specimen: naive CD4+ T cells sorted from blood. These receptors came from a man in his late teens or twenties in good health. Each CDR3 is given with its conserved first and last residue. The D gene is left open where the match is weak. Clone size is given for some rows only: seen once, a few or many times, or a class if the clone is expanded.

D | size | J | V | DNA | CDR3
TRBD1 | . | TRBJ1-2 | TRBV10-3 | TGTGCCATCAGTGGATCTCCCCGGGACAGTAGTTTAGCTAACTATGGCTACACCTTC | CAISGSPRDSSLANYGYTF
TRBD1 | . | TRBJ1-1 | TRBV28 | TGTGCCAGCAGCTCTGATACAGGGGGCACTGAAGCTTTCTTT | CASSSDTGGTEAFF
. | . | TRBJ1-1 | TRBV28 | TGTGCCAGCAGTTTATTTAAGGTGAACACTGAAGCTTTCTTT | CASSLFKVNTEAFF
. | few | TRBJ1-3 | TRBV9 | TGTGCCAGCAGCCTCCAGGACACCATATATTTT | CASSLQDTIYF
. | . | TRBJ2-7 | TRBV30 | TGTGCCTGGAGCGTCGTCGCCTCCAACGAGCAGTACTTC | CAWSVVASNEQYF
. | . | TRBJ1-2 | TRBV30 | TGTGCCTGGAGCCAGAGTGGGGACTATGGCTACACCTTC | CAWSQSGDYGYTF
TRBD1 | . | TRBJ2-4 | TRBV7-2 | TGTGCCAGCAGCACTACCGGGACAGGAAAAAACATTCAGTACTTC | CASSTTGTGKNIQYF
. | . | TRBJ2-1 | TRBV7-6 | TGTGCCAGCACCCCAACTCCTATGGATGAGCAGTTCTTC | CASTPTPMDEQFF
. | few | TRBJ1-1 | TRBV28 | TGTGCCAGCGTGGACACTGAAGCTTTCTTT | CASVDTEAFF
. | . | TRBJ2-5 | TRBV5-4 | TGTGCCAGCAGCTTGGGTGGAGCCGGGGCACAAGAGACCCAGTACTTC | CASSLGGAGAQETQYF
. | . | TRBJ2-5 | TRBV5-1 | TGCGCCAGCAGCTTGGGCGGGGAAGAGACCCAGTACTTC | CASSLGGEETQYF
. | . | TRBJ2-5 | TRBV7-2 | TGTGCCAGCAGCTTAGAAGGCAGGGGGGGGGAGACCCAGTACTTC | CASSLEGRGGETQYF
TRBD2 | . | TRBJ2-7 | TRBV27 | TGTGCCAGCAGTCTCTCCGGGACTAACTACGAGCAGTACTTC | CASSLSGTNYEQYF
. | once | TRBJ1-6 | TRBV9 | TGTGCCAGCAGCGTAGGGGATGGGGCGCGTTCACCCCTCCACTTT | CASSVGDGARSPLHF
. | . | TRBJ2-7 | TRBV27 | TGTGCCAGGTCCGGGGGCGGGAGATTATACGAGCAGTACTTC | CARSGGGRLYEQYF
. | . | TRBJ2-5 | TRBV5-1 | TGCGCCAGCAGCTTGGAAGGTCCTGCAGAGACCCAGTACTTC | CASSLEGPAETQYF
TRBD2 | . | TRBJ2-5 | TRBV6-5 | TGTGCCAGCAGCAGACTAGCGGGGGGCCGGGAGACCCAGTACTTC | CASSRLAGGRETQYF
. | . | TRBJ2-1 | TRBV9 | TGTGCCAGCAGCGTAGGTAGTTCCTACAATGAGCAGTTCTTC | CASSVGSSYNEQFF
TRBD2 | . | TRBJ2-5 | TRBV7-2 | TGTGCCAGCAGCTTGGCTAGCGGCTTCTCGGAGGAGACCCAGTACTTC | CASSLASGFSEETQYF
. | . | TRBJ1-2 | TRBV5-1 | TGCGCCAGCAGCTTGGGTTCCGACCTCCTAGGCGGCTACACCTTC | CASSLGSDLLGGYTF
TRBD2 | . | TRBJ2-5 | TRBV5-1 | TGCGCCAGCAGCTTGGGAAGTAGCGGGCAAGAGACCCAGTACTTC | CASSLGSSGQETQYF
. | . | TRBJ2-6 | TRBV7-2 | TGTGCCAGCAGCTTTCCGGGGGATGGGGCCAACGTCCTGACTTTC | CASSFPGDGANVLTF
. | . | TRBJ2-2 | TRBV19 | TGTGCCAGTATTGCGAGCAGGGGTTACCCGAACACCGGGGAGCTGTTTTTT | CASIASRGYPNTGELFF
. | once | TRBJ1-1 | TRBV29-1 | TGCAGCGTTGAAGATCGGGCGGGGGTTATGAACACTGAAGCTTTCTTT | CSVEDRAGVMNTEAFF
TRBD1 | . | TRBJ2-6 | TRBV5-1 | TGCGCCAGCAGCTTCGGACAGGGAGGTGGGGCCAACGTCCTGACTTTC | CASSFGQGGGANVLTF